This T cell receptor (beta chain) was captured in a study of blood T cell repertoires in COVID-19. Original methodology: Cell counts per sample came from amplifying reference gene primers. The repertoire was sequenced with immunoSEQ multiplex PCR; TCRdb's copy has only in-frame clones and lacks some. The D gene and trimming were derived from the DNA, and the V and J assignments and clone size from that table. The sample has roughly 250,000 clones, roughly 91% seen once. Deletions cut 2 bases from V and 5 bases from J, with 10 bases between. The germline V gene has CDR1 WSHSY and CDR2 SAAADI. The length of the CDR3 is 13 residues. This clone was picked up a small number of times.

V and J are TRBV10-2 and TRBJ2-7; D may be TRBD1 (6 bases). Material: PBMCs or T cells enriched from blood (not recorded which). This clonotype was obtained from a woman in her thirties or forties with acute COVID-19. Here the CDR3 reads CASSEDRLDEQYF. CDR3 coding DNA: TGCGCCAGCAGTGAGGACAGGCTCGACGAGCAGTACTTC.